The rows below give T cell receptor beta chains drawn from one sample of a study of blood T cell repertoires in COVID-19. The table came from immunoSEQ multiplex PCR; TCRdb's copy has only in-frame clones and leaves some out. The top ten hold about 4.8% of the sample, which has 150,000 to 200,000 clones, around four fifths seen once. The specimen sequenced was peripheral blood. These receptors were obtained from a woman aged 30 to 39 with acute or convalescent COVID-19. Both conserved end residues are part of each CDR3. D genes are given only for firm matches. Some rows have no size entry. The others give once, few or many, or a class for an expanded clone.

>.|TRBJ2-7|TRBV7-6|TRBD2
CASSTTSGGYEQYF
TGTGCCAGCAGCACCACTAGCGGGGGCTACGAGCAGTACTTC
>.|TRBJ2-1|TRBV5-5|.
CASSLAVPLSFF
TGTGCCAGCAGCTTGGCAGTCCCCCTTTCCTTCTTC
>.|TRBJ1-2|TRBV5-6|.
CASSLSRGYTF
TGTGCCAGCAGCTTGTCGCGGGGCTACACCTTC
>.|TRBJ1-5|TRBV19|.
CASSIDRVSNQPQHF
TGTGCCAGTAGTATAGACAGGGTGAGCAATCAGCCCCAGCATTTT
>.|TRBJ2-7|TRBV28|.
CASSFSFYEQYF
TGTGCCAGCAGTTTTTCGTTCTACGAGCAGTACTTC
>once|TRBJ1-4|TRBV27|.
CASSLSRPLNEKLFF
TGTGCCAGCAGTTTATCGCGGCCGCTTAATGAAAAACTGTTTTTT
>few|TRBJ1-1|TRBV6-5|TRBD1
CASSDRGRPNAFF
TGTGCCAGCTCGGACAGGGGGCGGCCAAACGCTTTCTTT
>.|TRBJ2-2|TRBV6-4|TRBD2
CASSILAGSSTGELFF
TGTGCCAGCAGTATCCTAGCGGGTTCGAGCACCGGGGAGCTGTTTTTT
>.|TRBJ1-1|TRBV18|.
CASSQAGNFMNTEAFF
TGTGCCAGCTCACAAGCAGGGAACTTCATGAACACTGAAGCTTTCTTT
>.|TRBJ2-7|TRBV7-9|.
CASSLGTGSYEQYF
TGTGCCAGCAGCTTAGGTACAGGATCCTACGAGCAGTACTTC
>.|TRBJ2-1|TRBV9|TRBD1
CASSVPGQGAEQFF
TGTGCCAGCAGCGTACCGGGACAGGGTGCTGAGCAGTTCTTC